This T cell receptor beta chain was recovered during a study of control samples from healthy donors and cancer patients. The CDR3 sequence is 16 residues long. Looked up from germline, CDR1 is MDHEN and CDR2 is SYDVKM. Germline trimming cut 5 bases from V and 3 bases from J; bases unmatched to any gene: 13. Sequenced by immunoSEQ multiplex PCR; TCRdb stores in-frame clones only, minus some. The table lists about 96,000 clones, 80% to 95% of them singletons. This TCR derives from a man aged 18 to 30 in good health. This chain uses TRBV28 with TRBJ2-7; 7 bases fit TRBD1. Material: blood. CDR3 coding DNA: TGTGCCAGCAGTCCAGGGCGGACAGGCCTCGACTACGAGCAGTACTTC. This codes for CASSPGRTGLDYEQYF. The complete variable domain, with remaining parts taken from reference TRBV28 and TRBJ2-7, reads DVKVTQSSRYLVKRTGEKVFLECVQDMDHENMFWYRQDPGLGLRLIYFSYDVKMKEKGDIPEGYSVSREKKERFSLILESASTNQTSMYLCASSPGRTGLDYEQYFGPGTRLTVT.